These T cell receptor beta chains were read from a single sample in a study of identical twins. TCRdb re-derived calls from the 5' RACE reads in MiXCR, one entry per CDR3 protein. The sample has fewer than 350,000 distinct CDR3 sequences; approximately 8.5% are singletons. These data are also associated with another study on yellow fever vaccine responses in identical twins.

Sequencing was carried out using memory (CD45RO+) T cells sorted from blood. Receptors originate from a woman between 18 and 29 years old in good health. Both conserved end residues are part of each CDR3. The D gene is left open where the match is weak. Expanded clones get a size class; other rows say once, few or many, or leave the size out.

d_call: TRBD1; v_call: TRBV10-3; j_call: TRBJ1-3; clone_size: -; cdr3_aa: CAIGTGGLGNTIYF; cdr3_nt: TGTGCCATCGGGACAGGGGGACTTGGAAACACCATATATTTT
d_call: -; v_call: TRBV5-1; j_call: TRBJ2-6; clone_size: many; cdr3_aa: CASSLGLAGANVLTF; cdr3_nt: TGCGCCAGCAGCTTGGGTCTAGCTGGGGCCAACGTCCTGACTTTC
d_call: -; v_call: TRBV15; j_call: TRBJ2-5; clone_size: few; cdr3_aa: CATSAWYLETQYF; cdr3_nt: TGTGCCACCAGCGCTTGGTATCTGGAGACCCAGTACTTC
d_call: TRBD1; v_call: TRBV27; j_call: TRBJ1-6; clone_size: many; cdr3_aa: CASSLLPPGGQGRLIASPLHF; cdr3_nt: TGTGCCAGCAGTTTATTACCACCAGGGGGACAGGGGAGGTTGATTGCCTCACCCCTCCACTTT
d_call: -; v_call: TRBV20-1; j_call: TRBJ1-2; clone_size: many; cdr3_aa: CSASATDRYGYTF; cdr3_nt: TGCAGTGCTAGTGCGACAGACCGCTATGGCTACACCTTC
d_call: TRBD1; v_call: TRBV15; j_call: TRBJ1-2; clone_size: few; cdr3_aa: CATSRDSPDRGSYGYTF; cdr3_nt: TGTGCCACCAGCAGAGATTCCCCGGACAGGGGTTCCTATGGCTACACCTTC
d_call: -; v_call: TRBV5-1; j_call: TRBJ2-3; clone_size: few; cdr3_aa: CASSGGVGTDTQYF; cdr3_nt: TGCGCCAGCAGCGGGGGTGTTGGGACAGATACGCAGTATTTT
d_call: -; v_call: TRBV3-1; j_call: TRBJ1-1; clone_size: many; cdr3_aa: CASSQQTVNTEAFF; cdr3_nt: TGTGCCAGCAGCCAACAAACAGTGAACACTGAAGCTTTCTTT
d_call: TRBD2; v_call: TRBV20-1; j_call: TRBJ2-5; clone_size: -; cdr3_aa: CSANGGGVQETQYF; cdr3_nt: TGCAGTGCTAATGGCGGGGGGGTCCAAGAGACCCAGTACTTC
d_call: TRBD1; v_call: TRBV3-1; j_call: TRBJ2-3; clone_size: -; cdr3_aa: CASSRFTGTGYGADTQYF; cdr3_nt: TGTGCCAGCAGCCGTTTTACCGGGACAGGGTATGGCGCAGATACGCAGTATTTT
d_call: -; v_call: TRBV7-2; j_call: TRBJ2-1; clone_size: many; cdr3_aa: CASSLVGGKYNEQFF; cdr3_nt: TGTGCCAGCAGCTTGGTAGGGGGAAAATACAATGAGCAGTTCTTC
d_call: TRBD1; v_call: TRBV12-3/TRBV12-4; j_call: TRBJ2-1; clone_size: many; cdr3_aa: CASSFDRGLYNEQFF; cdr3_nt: TGTGCCAGCAGTTTTGACAGGGGGCTCTACAATGAGCAGTTCTTC
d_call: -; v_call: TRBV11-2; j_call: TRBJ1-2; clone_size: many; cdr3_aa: CASSLDGGKGYGYTF; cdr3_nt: TGTGCCAGCAGCTTAGATGGGGGAAAGGGATATGGCTACACCTTC
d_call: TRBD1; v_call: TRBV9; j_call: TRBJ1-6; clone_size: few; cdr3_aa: CASSVVAGGSLHF; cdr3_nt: TGTGCCAGCAGCGTAGTTGCAGGGGGGTCCCTCCACTTT
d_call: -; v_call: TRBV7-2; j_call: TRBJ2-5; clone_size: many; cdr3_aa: CASNKVRETQYF; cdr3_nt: TGTGCCAGCAACAAAGTCAGGGAGACCCAGTACTTC
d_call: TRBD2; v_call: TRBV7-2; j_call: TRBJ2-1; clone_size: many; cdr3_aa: CASSYLAGAWSEQFF; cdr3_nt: TGTGCCAGCAGCTATCTAGCGGGGGCCTGGTCTGAGCAGTTCTTC
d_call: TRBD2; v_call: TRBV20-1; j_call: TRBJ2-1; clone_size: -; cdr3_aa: CSARRLAGVWGEQFF; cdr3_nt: TGCAGTGCTAGAAGACTAGCGGGGGTCTGGGGTGAGCAGTTCTTC
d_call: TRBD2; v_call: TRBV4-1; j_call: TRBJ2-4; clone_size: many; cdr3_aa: CASSQDGLAGGLAKNIQYF; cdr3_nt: TGCGCCAGCAGCCAAGACGGACTAGCGGGAGGGTTAGCCAAAAACATTCAGTACTTC
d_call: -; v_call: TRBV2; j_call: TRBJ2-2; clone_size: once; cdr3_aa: CASREGQITGELFF; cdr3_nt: TGTGCCAGCAGAGAGGGACAAATCACCGGGGAGCTGTTTTTT
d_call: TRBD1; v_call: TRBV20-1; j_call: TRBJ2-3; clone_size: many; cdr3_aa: CSARDWDRPSTDTQYF; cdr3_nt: TGCAGTGCTAGAGATTGGGACAGACCAAGCACAGATACGCAGTATTTT
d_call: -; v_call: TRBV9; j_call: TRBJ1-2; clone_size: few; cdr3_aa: CASSGVAANYGYTF; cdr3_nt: TGTGCCAGCAGCGGTGTTGCGGCTAACTATGGCTACACCTTC
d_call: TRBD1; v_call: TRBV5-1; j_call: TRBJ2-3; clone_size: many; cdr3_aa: CASSHVPGQGTDTQYF; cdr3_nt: TGCGCCAGCAGCCACGTCCCGGGACAGGGGACAGATACGCAGTATTTT
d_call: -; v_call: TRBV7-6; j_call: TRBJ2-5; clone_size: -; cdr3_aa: CASSLASVPQYF; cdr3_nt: TGTGCCAGCAGCTTAGCCTCGGTCCCCCAGTACTTC
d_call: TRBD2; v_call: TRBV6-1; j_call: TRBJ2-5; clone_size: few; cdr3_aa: CASSIAGGQETQYF; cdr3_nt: TGTGCCAGCAGCATAGCGGGGGGTCAAGAGACCCAGTACTTC
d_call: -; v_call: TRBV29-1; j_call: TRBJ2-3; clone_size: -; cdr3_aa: CSVEPGGDTQYF; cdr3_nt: TGCAGCGTTGAGCCGGGCGGGGATACGCAGTATTTT
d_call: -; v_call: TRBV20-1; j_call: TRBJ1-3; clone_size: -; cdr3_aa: CSAASGAWSGNTIYF; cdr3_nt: TGCAGTGCCGCCTCTGGGGCTTGGTCTGGAAACACCATATATTTT
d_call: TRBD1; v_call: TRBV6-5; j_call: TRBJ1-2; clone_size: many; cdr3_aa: CASSPPGQTNYGYTF; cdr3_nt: TGTGCCAGCAGCCCACCGGGACAGACTAACTATGGCTACACCTTC
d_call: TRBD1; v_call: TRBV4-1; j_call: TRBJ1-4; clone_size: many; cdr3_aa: CASSQESDRVNEKLFF; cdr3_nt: TGCGCCAGCAGCCAAGAATCAGACAGGGTTAATGAAAAACTGTTTTTT